These 4 T cell receptor beta chains were sequenced from one sample in a study of sequential checkpoint blockade in melanoma. Measured with immunoSEQ multiplex PCR; TCRdb has only the in-frame clones, and not every one. The sample consists of fewer than 1,000 clones, roughly 27% of them appearing once. Treatment specified: randomized to nivolumab then ipilimumab (arm A) or the reverse (arm B). The specimen was tumor tissue (inferred from file names), collected from a patient given nivolumab and ipilimumab in sequence. The receptors shown here come from a human donor with melanoma.

The J gene is TRBJ1-5, the V gene TRBV19; 8 nucleotides match TRBD1. V lost 3 bases and J lost 4; bases outside the gene matches: 5. Germline V CDR1 and CDR2: LNHDA, SQIVND (reference sequence). The CDR3 loop spans 15 amino acids. The CDR3 spells CASSIQGAGNQPQHF. CDR3 coding DNA: TGTGCCAGTAGTATTCAGGGGGCAGGGAATCAGCCCCAGCATTTT.

This chain connects TRBV11-3 to TRBJ1-6; 9 nucleotides line up with TRBD1. The V gene's germline CDR1 is SGHNT and CDR2 YENEEA. This CDR3 is 16 amino acids long. J was trimmed by 6 bases and V by 0 bases; bases with no gene match: 3. CDR3 in DNA: TGTGCCAGCAGCTTAGAGACAGGGGGTCTTAATTCACCCCTCCACTTT. Translation gives CASSLETGGLNSPLHF.

The chain recombines TRBV30 with TRBJ1-1; D may be TRBD1 (6 bases). The CDR3 loop spans 11 amino acids. V lost 1 base and J lost 7, with 7 bases in between. The germline V gene encodes CDR1 GTSNPN and CDR2 SVGIG (reference sequence). CDR3: CAWSGTDEAFF. The DNA for the CDR3 is TGTGCCTGGAGTGGGACAGATGAAGCTTTCTTT.

The table lists this clone with a count of one. The chain is built from TRBV19 and TRBJ1-6; D call uncertain. The V end was cut by 2 bases, the J end by 8 bases, with 13 bases between. This CDR3 region has 15 residues. The germline gives CDR1 LNHDA, CDR2 SQIVND (reference sequence). DNA for the CDR3: TGTGCCAGTAGTATACAGAGGGCCGGGTATTCACCCCTCCACTTT. Amino acid sequence: CASSIQRAGYSPLHF.